These 3 T cell receptor beta chains came from one sample sequenced in a study of post-analysis software for immune sequencing data. Tagging with unique molecular identifiers was a feature of the TCR beta cDNA libraries. One entry per CDR3 protein, called by TCRdb with MiXCR from the PCR reads. The sample lists under 200,000 distinct CDR3 sequences; 30% to 45% were seen once. Source: blood, taken after autologous hematopoietic stem cell transplantation. The receptors here all came from a girl under 18 with multiple sclerosis.

V is TRBV29-1 and J is TRBJ1-2, with D perhaps TRBD1 (5 bases). Germline CDR1 reads SQVTM; CDR2 reads ANQGSEA. CDR3 length: 11 amino acids. Trimming left V 6 bases short and J 4 bases short, with 9 bases between. The CDR3: CSVRDLYGYTF. The DNA for the CDR3 is TGCAGCGTCCGGGACCTCTATGGCTACACCTTC. Complete variable domain (other parts from reference TRBV29-1 and TRBJ1-2): SAVISQKPSRDICQRGTSLTIQCQVDSQVTMMFWYRQQPGQSLTLIATANQGSEATYESGFVIDKFPISRPNLTFSTLTVSNMSPEDSSIYLCSVRDLYGYTFGSGTRLTVV.

In this sample, this clonotype turned up a few times. V usage is TRBV5-1 and J usage is TRBJ1-1, with D hard to call. The CDR3 sequence is 15 residues long. CDR1 and CDR2 from the germline V gene are SGHRS and YFSETQ. The V end was cut by 0 bases, the J end by 6 bases, with 15 bases between. CDR3 sequence (DNA): TGCGCCAGCAGCTTGGAGGGCAGTAGCGTGGCTGAAGCTTTCTTT. Protein product: CASSLEGSSVAEAFF.

V gene TRBV7-2 combines with J gene TRBJ1-6; D gene uncertain. V was clipped by 5 bases and J by 9 bases, with 17 bases between them. Germline V gene sequence: CDR1 SGHTA, CDR2 FQGNSA. This CDR3 spans 15 amino acids. CDR3 region: CASSRLADGRSPLHF. As DNA, the CDR3 is TGTGCCAGCAGCCGCCTTGCGGACGGACGTTCACCCCTCCACTTT. Complete variable domain (other parts from reference TRBV7-2 and TRBJ1-6): GAGVSQSPSNKVTEKGKDVELRCDPISGHTALYWYRQSLGQGLEFLIYFQGNSAPDKSGLPSDRFSAERTGGSVSTLTIQRTQQEDSAVYLCASSRLADGRSPLHFGNGTRLTVT.